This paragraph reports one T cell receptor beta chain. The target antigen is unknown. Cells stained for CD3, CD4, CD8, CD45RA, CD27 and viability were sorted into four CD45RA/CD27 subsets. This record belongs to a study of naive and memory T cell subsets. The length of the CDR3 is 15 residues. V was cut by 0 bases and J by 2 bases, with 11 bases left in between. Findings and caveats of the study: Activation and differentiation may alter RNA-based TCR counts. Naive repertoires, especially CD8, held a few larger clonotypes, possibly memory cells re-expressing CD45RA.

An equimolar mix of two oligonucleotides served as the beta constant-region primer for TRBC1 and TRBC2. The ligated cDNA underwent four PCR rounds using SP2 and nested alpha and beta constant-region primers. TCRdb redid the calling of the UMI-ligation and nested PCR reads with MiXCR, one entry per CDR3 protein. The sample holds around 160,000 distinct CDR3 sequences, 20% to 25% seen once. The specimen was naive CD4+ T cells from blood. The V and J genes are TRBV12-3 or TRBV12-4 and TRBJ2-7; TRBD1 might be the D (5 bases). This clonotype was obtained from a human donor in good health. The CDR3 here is CASSLARVGPYEQYF. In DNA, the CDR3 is TGTGCCAGCAGTTTAGCCAGGGTCGGACCCTACGAGCAGTACTTC.